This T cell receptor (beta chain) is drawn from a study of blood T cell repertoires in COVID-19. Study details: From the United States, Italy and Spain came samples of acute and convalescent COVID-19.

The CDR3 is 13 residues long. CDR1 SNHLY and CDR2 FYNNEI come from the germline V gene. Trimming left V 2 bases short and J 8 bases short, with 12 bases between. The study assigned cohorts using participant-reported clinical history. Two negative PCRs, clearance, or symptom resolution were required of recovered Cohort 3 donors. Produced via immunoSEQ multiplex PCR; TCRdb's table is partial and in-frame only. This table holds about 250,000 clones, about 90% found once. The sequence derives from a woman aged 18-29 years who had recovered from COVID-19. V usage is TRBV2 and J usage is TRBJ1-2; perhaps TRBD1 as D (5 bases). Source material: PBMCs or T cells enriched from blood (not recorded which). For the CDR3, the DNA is TGTGCCAGCAGTGAATATCGCCCAGGGGGCTACACCTTC. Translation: CASSEYRPGGYTF.